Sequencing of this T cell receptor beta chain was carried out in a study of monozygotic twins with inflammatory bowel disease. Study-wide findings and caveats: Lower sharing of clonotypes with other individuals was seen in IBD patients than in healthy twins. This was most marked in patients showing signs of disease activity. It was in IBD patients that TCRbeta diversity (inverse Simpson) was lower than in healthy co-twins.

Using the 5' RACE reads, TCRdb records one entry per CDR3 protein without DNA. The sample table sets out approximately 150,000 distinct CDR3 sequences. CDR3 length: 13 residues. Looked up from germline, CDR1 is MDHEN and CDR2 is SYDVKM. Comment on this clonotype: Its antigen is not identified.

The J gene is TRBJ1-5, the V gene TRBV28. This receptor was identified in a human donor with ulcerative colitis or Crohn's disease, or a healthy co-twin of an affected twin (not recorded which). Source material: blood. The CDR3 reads CASTRILNQPQHF.